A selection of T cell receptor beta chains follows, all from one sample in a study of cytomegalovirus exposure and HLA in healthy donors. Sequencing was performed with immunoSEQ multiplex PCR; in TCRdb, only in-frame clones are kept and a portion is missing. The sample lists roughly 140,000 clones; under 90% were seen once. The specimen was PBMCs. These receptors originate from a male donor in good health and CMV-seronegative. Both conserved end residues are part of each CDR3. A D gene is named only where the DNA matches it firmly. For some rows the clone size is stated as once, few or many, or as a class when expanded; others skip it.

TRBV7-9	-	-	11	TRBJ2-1	TGTGCCAGCAGCTCTCCTTATGAGCAGTTCTTC	CASSSPYEQFF
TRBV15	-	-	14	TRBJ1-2	TGTGCCACCAGCGAAAAGGGGGGGGCGCCCGGCTACACCTTC	CATSEKGGAPGYTF
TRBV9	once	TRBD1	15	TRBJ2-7	TGTGCCAGCAGCGCCCCCGGGACAGGGCTCAGCGAGCAGTACTTC	CASSAPGTGLSEQYF
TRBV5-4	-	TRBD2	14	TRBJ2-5	TGTGCCAGCAGCGTTAGCGGGAGCGATGAGACCCAGTACTTC	CASSVSGSDETQYF
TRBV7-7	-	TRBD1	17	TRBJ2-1	TGTGCTAGCAGCTTAGCGGCGGGACAGGGGGGGATCGGTGAGCAGTTCTTC	CASSLAAGQGGIGEQFF
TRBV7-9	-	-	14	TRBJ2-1	TGTGCCAGCAGCTTAGGAAGACAGTACAATGAGCAGTTCTTC	CASSLGRQYNEQFF
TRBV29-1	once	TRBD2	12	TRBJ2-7	TGCAGCGTTGCGGGGGGAGGTAACGAGCAGTACTTC	CSVAGGGNEQYF
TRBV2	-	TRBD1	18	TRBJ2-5	TGTGCCAGCGACTTCCGGACAGGGGGCCCCAGTTCCCTCGAGACCCAGTACTTC	CASDFRTGGPSSLETQYF
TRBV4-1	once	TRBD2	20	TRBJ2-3	TGCGCCAGCAGCCAAGGTAAGGGACTAGCGGGAGGGGAGGGCACAGATACGCAGTATTTT	CASSQGKGLAGGEGTDTQYF
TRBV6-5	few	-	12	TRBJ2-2	TGTGCAGCGACAGGTTTCACCGGGGAGCTGTTTTTT	CAATGFTGELFF
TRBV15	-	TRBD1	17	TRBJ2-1	TGTGCCACCAGCAGATCTGGGGGGACAGGGGGCTGGAATGAGCAGTTCTTC	CATSRSGGTGGWNEQFF
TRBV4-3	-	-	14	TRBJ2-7	TGCGCCAGCAGCCAAGATCCCGGGACCTACGAGCAGTACTTC	CASSQDPGTYEQYF
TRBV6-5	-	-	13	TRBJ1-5	TGTGCCAGCAGTCGGACAGAGAATCAGCCCCAGCATTTT	CASSRTENQPQHF
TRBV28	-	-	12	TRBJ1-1	TGTGCCAGCAGTTCCCCAGGCACTGAAGCTTTCTTT	CASSSPGTEAFF
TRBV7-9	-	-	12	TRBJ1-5	TGTGCCAGCAGTTGGGCCAATCAGCCCCAGCATTTT	CASSWANQPQHF
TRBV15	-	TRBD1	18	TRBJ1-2	TGTGCCACCAGCAGAGAGGGGACAGGGGGCCCGACAATCTATGGCTACACCTTC	CATSREGTGGPTIYGYTF
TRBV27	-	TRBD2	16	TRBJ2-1	TGTGCCAGCAGTTCCCCGGGGGGAATAGCGGGAGGGGAGCAGTTCTTC	CASSSPGGIAGGEQFF
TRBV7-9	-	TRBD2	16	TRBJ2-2	TGTGCCAGCAGCTTAGATGCGGGAGCCCAAGGAAGGGAGCTGTTTTTT	CASSLDAGAQGRELFF
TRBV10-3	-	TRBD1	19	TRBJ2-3	TGTGCCATCAGGGGCGGACAGGGGATGGGTACCGACAGCACAGATACGCAGTATTTT	CAIRGGQGMGTDSTDTQYF
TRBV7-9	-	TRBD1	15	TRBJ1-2	TGTTCCAGCAGCCTCGGGACAGCATCTAACTATGGCTACACCTTC	CSSSLGTASNYGYTF